The 8 T cell receptor beta chains in this list originate from one sample, sequenced in a study of glioma-infiltrating T cells after dendritic cell vaccination. Clones were sequenced by immunoSEQ multiplex PCR, and TCRdb holds only the in-frame ones, with some missing. The repertoire has under 130,000 clones, around 90% of them found once; the top ten carry approximately 2.7%. Time point in this sample: after dendritic cell vaccination, including at tumor progression/relapse. The source material was blood, sampled after dendritic cell vaccination. Receptor source: a human donor with glioblastoma.

J is TRBJ2-5 and V is TRBV7-9, with 7 bases identical to TRBD2. Germline lookup yields CDR1 SEHNR and CDR2 FQNEAQ (reference sequence). V was clipped by 5 bases and J by 3 bases; unmatched bases: 12. The CDR3 extends over 16 amino acids. The CDR3 coding sequence is TGTGCCAGCAGCATAGGATCGGGGGGTTTGAAAGAGACCCAGTACTTC. Translated: CASSIGSGGLKETQYF.

The V and J genes are TRBV10-1 and TRBJ2-3; D gene uncertain. V lost 4 bases and J lost 1, with 9 bases in between. The CDR3 sequence is 14 residues long. Germline assignment: CDR1 WNHNN and CDR2 SYGVQD (reference sequence). The CDR3 sequence: CASSGGVRTDTQYF. In nucleotides, the CDR3 is TGCGCCAGCAGTGGAGGCGTACGCACAGATACGCAGTATTTT.

About this clone: The sample contains more than one DNA sequence encoding this CDR3. V gene TRBV6-1 combines with J gene TRBJ1-5; TRBD1 might be the D (5 bases). The CDR3 has 13 amino acids. CDR1 and CDR2 from the germline V gene are MNHNS and SASEGT. V lost 5 bases and J 4 bases, leaving 9 bases between the germline ends. The CDR3, as DNA: TGTGCCAGCAGTCGGCAGGGAAATCAGCCCCAGCATTTT. Encoded protein: CASSRQGNQPQHF.

The chain couples TRBV19 to TRBJ1-3; D gene unclear. The germline gives CDR1 LNHDA, CDR2 SQIVND (reference sequence). This CDR3 is 14 amino acids long. Trimming removed 5 bases at V and 4 bases at J, with 12 bases between. This CDR3 is CASSRASGGNTIYF. The CDR3 DNA is TGTGCCAGTAGTCGGGCCAGCGGGGGAAACACCATATATTTT.

The chain is built from TRBV7-9 and TRBJ2-5; 11 bases fit TRBD2. Germline CDR1 is SEHNR and CDR2 is FQNEAQ (reference sequence). The CDR3 extends over 16 amino acids. J gave up 4 bases and V 0 bases, and 4 bases lay outside the gene matches. CDR3 bases: TGTGCCAGCAGCTTAGCGTGGGGACTAGCGGTAGAGACCCAGTACTTC. Translation gives CASSLAWGLAVETQYF.

The rearrangement joins TRBV9 to TRBJ2-6; perhaps TRBD1 as D (6 bases). Germline assignment: CDR1 SGDLS and CDR2 YYNGEE. The CDR3 extends over 16 amino acids. V gave up 4 bases and J gave up 0 bases, with 11 bases separating them. CDR3 in amino acids: CASSMTGLSGANVLTF. The CDR3, as DNA: TGTGCCAGCAGCATGACAGGCCTCTCTGGGGCCAACGTCCTGACTTTC.

The rearrangement joins TRBV27 to TRBJ2-7, with 10 bases aligning to TRBD2. Germline CDR1 and CDR2: MNHEY and SMNVEV (reference sequence). V was pared by 3 bases and J by 2 bases, with 4 bases of the junction left unmatched. CDR3 size: 15 residues. The CDR3 nucleotides are TGTGCCAGCAGTTTGTCTAGCGGGAGCCCCTACGAGCAGTACTTC. Its protein is CASSLSSGSPYEQYF.

This rearrangement joins TRBV6-4 to TRBJ2-1; maybe TRBD1 (7 bases). The CDR3 extends over 13 amino acids. Trimming removed 5 bases from V and 7 bases from J, with 12 bases in between. CDR1 MRHNA and CDR2 SNTAGT come from the germline V gene. As DNA, the CDR3 is TGTGCCAGCAGTCCCCAGGGGGGTAATGAGCAGTTCTTC. Translation gives CASSPQGGNEQFF.